Below, 11 T cell receptor beta chains from the same sample are listed, as sequenced in a study of T cells after yellow fever vaccination. Each CDR3 protein gets one entry after TCRdb re-called the 5' RACE reads with MiXCR. The sample comprises approximately 300,000 distinct CDR3 sequences, more than 8.5% of which are singletons, and about a sixth rests with the top ten. Sample: PBMCs, taken on the day of the first yellow fever vaccination. These receptor sequences come from a man in his late teens or twenties who received the YFV17D yellow fever vaccine.

The chain joins TRBV6-5 to TRBJ1-1; D perhaps matches TRBD1 (5 bases). Per the germline V gene, CDR1 is MNHEY and CDR2 is SVGAGI. The CDR3 is 15 amino acids. V lost 7 bases and J lost 0, with 15 bases in between. CDR3 DNA: TGTGCCAGCAAATATGGGGGACCTTTGAACACTGAAGCTTTCTTT. The encoded protein is CASKYGGPLNTEAFF.

This chain connects TRBV6-6 to TRBJ2-7; D is perhaps TRBD1 or TRBD2 (5 bases each). The CDR3 is made up of 13 amino acids. V lost 4 bases to trimming and J lost 2 bases, with 9 bases between them. Germline CDR1 is MNHNY and CDR2 is SVGAGI (reference sequence). CDR3: CASSWDGTYEQYV. The DNA of the CDR3 is TGTGCCAGCAGTTGGGACGGGACCTACGAGCAGTACGTC.

The CDR3 coding sequence is TGTGCCAGCAGTTACTCGAGGACCCAGTACTTC. This encodes CASSYSRTQYF. The V and J genes are TRBV6-5 and TRBJ2-5, with D uncertain. V shed 0 bases and J shed 7 bases, with 3 bases lying between them. Germline V gives CDR1 MNHEY, CDR2 SVGAGI. This CDR3 has 11 residues.

This chain uses TRBV5-5 with TRBJ2-1, with D unresolved. Trimming removed 2 bases at V and 8 bases at J, with 8 bases between. The CDR3 is 12 amino acids. The germline gives CDR1 SGHKS, CDR2 YYEKEE (reference sequence). CDR3 in amino acids: CASSFRVDEQFF. DNA for the CDR3: TGTGCCAGCAGCTTTAGAGTAGATGAGCAGTTCTTC.

This clonotype was picked up a small number of times. The rearrangement uses TRBV20-1 and TRBJ2-1, with D uncertain. In germline, CDR1 is DFQATT, CDR2 SNEGSKA (reference sequence). V lost 3 bases, J lost 2 bases, and 11 bases lay in between. CDR3 length equals 14 residues. CDR3 sequence (DNA): TGCAGTGCTAGTTTGGCTTTTCCCTACAATGAGCAGTTCTTC. This sequence encodes CSASLAFPYNEQFF.

The V and J genes are TRBV5-1 and TRBJ2-7, with TRBD1 matching 10 bases. Germline loops: CDR1 SGHRS, CDR2 YFSETQ. Trimming removed 3 bases from V and 2 bases from J; junction bases left unmatched: 5. The CDR3 is made up of 15 amino acids. The CDR3 DNA sequence: TGCGCCAGCAGCTCGTCCGGGACAGGGGCCTACGAGCAGTACTTC. Protein sequence: CASSSSGTGAYEQYF.

This clonotype was detected ten times or more. The chain links TRBV20-1 to TRBJ1-2; 10 bases align to TRBD1. This CDR3 contains 12 residues. V shed 6 bases, J shed 9 bases, and the junction held 7 bases outside the gene matches. Germline loops: CDR1 DFQATT, CDR2 SNEGSKA (reference sequence). The DNA for the CDR3 is TGCAGTGCCTGGGACAGGGGAACGAGCTACACCTTC. Amino acid sequence: CSAWDRGTSYTF.

The chain combines TRBV18 with TRBJ1-1; the D is unclear. The V end lost 3 bases, the J end lost 10 bases, and 15 bases lay between the germline ends. The CDR3 totals 13 residues. In germline, CDR1 is KGHSH, CDR2 LQKENI. The CDR3 nucleotides read TGTGCCAGCTCACCCCCACACGGGGATACAGCTTTCTTT. It specifies CASSPPHGDTAFF.

This clonotype has just a few counts. The J gene is TRBJ2-3, the V gene TRBV11-1; maybe TRBD1 (6 bases). The CDR3 contains 16 residues. CDR1 is SGHAT and CDR2 is FQDESV in the germline V gene (reference sequence). V shed 7 bases and J shed 7 bases, with 24 bases lying between them. DNA of the CDR3: TGTGCCAGCACGATAAAGACAGGACGATATGCCAATACGCAGTATTTT. It yields the protein CASTIKTGRYANTQYF.

The rearrangement joins TRBV28 to TRBJ1-1; D not certain. This CDR3 spans 11 amino acids. V shed 8 bases and J shed 4 bases, with 8 bases lying between them. Per the germline V gene, CDR1 is MDHEN and CDR2 is SYDVKM. This CDR3 reads CASVKGTEAFF. The CDR3 DNA reads TGTGCCAGCGTGAAGGGCACTGAAGCTTTCTTT.

In this sample, this clonotype turned up a few times. The chain joins TRBV6-1 to TRBJ2-5; D ambiguous. This CDR3 is built from 14 residues. Trimming stripped 2 bases from V and 8 bases from J, with 15 bases between. Germline V lookup: CDR1 MNHNS, CDR2 SASEGT. The CDR3 nucleotides are TGTGCCAGCAGTGAAAGTGTTTCGGTAACCACCCAGTACTTC. Protein sequence: CASSESVSVTTQYF.